This TCR beta chain was identified in a study of blood T cell repertoires in COVID-19. Here immunoSEQ multiplex PCR was the method, and the copy in TCRdb shows in-frame clones only, minus some. This sample has some 91,000 clones, with about three quarters found just once. The CDR3 consists of 16 residues. Germline values: CDR1 LNHNV, CDR2 YYDKDF (reference sequence). Trimming took off 4 bases at V and 4 bases at J, with 19 bases between the two ends. Input material: peripheral blood. The chain has TRBV15 and TRBJ2-5, with a possible D match to TRBD1 (6 bases). The receptor comes from a man between 65 and 80 years old with acute or convalescent COVID-19. The CDR3 nucleotides read TGTGCCACCAGCATTACTAAAAACCCAGGGGCAGAGACCCAGTACTTC. It specifies CATSITKNPGAETQYF. Drawing the rest from reference TRBV15 and TRBJ2-5, the complete variable domain is DAMVIQNPRYQVTQFGKPVTLSCSQTLNHNVMYWYQQKSSQAPKLLFHYYDKDFNNEADTPDNFQSRRPNTSFCFLDIRSPGLGDTAMYLCATSITKNPGAETQYFGPGTRLLVL.